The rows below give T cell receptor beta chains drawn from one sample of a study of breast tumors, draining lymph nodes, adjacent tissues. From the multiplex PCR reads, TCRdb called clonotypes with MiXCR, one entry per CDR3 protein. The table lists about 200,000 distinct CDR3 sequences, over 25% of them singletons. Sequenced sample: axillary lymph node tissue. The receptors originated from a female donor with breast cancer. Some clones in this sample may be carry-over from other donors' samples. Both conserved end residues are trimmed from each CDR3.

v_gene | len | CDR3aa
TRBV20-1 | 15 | SARVGGANSYNSPLH
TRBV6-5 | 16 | ASSHRLGLAGTRGTQY
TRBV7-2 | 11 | AGSSQRGLGST
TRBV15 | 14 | ATSSDRRATSSPLH
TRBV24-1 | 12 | ATSDGRGWTEAF
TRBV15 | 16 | ATSSRRGGQIGNRPQH
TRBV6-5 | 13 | ASSYFGTANSPLH
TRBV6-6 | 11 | ASSPGGIETQY
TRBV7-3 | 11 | ASSSPTGSGYT
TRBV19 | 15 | ASSRGLAGTNTDTQY
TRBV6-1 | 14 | ASSEGGGASQEPQY
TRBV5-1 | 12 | ASSLGDVYNEQF
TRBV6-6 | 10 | ASSYTRDEQF
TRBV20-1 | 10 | SARGRTQGHT
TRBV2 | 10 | ASSDRGEELF